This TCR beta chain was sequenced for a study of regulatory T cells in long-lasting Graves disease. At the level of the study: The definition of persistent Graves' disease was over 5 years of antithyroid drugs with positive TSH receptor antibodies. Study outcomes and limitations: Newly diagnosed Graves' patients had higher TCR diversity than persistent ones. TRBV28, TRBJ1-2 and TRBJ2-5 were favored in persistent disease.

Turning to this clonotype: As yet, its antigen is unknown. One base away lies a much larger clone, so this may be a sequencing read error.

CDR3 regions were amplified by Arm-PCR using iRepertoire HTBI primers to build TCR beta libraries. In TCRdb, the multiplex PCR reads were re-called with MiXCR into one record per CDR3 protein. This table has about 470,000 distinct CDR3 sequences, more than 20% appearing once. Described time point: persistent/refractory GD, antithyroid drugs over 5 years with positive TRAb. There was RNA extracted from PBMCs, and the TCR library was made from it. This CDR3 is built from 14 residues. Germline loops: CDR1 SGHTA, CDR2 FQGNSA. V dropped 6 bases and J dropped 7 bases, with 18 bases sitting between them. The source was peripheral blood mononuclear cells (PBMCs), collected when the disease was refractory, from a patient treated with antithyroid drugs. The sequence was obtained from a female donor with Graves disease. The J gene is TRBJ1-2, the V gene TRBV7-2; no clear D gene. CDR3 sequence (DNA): TGTGCCAGCAGTCCCGCGCGGGTAGAGTGTGGCTACACCTTC. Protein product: CASSPARVECGYTF.